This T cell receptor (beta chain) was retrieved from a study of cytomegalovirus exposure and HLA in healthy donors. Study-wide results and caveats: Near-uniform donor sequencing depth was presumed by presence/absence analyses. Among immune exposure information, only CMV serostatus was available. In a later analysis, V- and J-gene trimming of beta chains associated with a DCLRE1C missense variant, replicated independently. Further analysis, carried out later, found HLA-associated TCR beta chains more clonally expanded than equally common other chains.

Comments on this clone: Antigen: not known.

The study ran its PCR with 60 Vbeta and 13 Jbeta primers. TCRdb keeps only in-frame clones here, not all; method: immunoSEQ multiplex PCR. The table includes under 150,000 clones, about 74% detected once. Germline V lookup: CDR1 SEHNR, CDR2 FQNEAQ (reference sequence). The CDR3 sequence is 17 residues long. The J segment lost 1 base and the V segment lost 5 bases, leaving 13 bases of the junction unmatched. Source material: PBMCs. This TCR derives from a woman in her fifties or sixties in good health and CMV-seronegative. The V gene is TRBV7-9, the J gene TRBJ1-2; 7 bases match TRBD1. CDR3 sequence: CASSPHTLGTVNYGYTF. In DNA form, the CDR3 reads TGTGCCAGCAGCCCGCACACCCTAGGGACAGTTAACTATGGCTACACCTTC.